This is a list of T cell receptor beta chains from one sample in a study of T cell changes during pregnancy in multiple sclerosis. The table came from immunoSEQ multiplex PCR; TCRdb's copy has only in-frame clones and leaves some out. The sample carries 30,000 to 45,000 clones, around nine tenths recorded once. This material consisted of peripheral blood, taken before pregnancy. Every receptor here comes from a female donor with multiple sclerosis, enrolled in a pregnancy study. Both conserved end residues are part of each CDR3. D genes are given only for firm matches. Clone sizes are given selectively: once, few, many, or a class where the clone is expanded.

TRBD2	TRBV18	once	TRBJ2-1	TGTGCCAGCTCACCACCTCCACTAGCGGGAAAGGATGAGCAGTTCTTC	CASSPPPLAGKDEQFF
TRBD2	TRBV28	.	TRBJ2-4	TGTGCCAGCAGTTTAGCAGGCAGGGAGGGTTTAAACATTCAGTACTTC	CASSLAGREGLNIQYF
.	TRBV5-6	once	TRBJ2-1	TGTGCCAGCAGCTTGGGGCGGGTAAGCTCCTACAATGAGCAGTTCTTC	CASSLGRVSSYNEQFF
TRBD2	TRBV5-4	.	TRBJ2-1	TGTGCCAGCAGCTTGGATTCGGGGAGGGCCGACAATGAGCAGTTCTTC	CASSLDSGRADNEQFF
TRBD1	TRBV6-1	once	TRBJ1-5	TGTGCCAGCAGCCTACACAGGGGGACTAATCAGCCCCAGCATTTT	CASSLHRGTNQPQHF
TRBD1	TRBV6-4	medium-sized	TRBJ2-1	TGTGCCAGCAGTGACTCCACAGGGGGCTACAATGAGCAGTTCTTC	CASSDSTGGYNEQFF
TRBD2	TRBV4-1	.	TRBJ2-7	TGCGCCAGCAGCCAAAGGACTAGCGGATACGAGCAGTACTTC	CASSQRTSGYEQYF
TRBD1	TRBV27	.	TRBJ1-2	TGTGCCAGCAGTTCTCTGGACAGGGTCCCTGGCTACACCTTC	CASSSLDRVPGYTF
.	TRBV29-1	once	TRBJ2-1	TGCAGCGTTGGCCTCAGGGTCTCGATCTACAATGAGCAGTTCTTC	CSVGLRVSIYNEQFF
TRBD2	TRBV9	.	TRBJ2-1	TGTGCCAGCAGCGCCTGGACTAGCGGGTCCAATGAGCAGTTCTTC	CASSAWTSGSNEQFF
TRBD2	TRBV4-3	.	TRBJ2-1	TGCGCCAGCAGCCAGCGGACTAGCGGGAGGTACAATGAGCAGTTCTTC	CASSQRTSGRYNEQFF
.	TRBV7-2	.	TRBJ2-2	TGTGCCAGCAGCTTAGATGGCAAACGCACCGGGGAGCTGTTTTTT	CASSLDGKRTGELFF
TRBD1	TRBV7-2	.	TRBJ2-4	TGTGCCAGCAGCCCCCCGGGACAGGGGAAAAACATTCAGTACTTC	CASSPPGQGKNIQYF
.	TRBV5-5	.	TRBJ2-6	TGTGCCAGCAGCTTTATGACAGCTGGGGCCAACGTCCTGACTTTC	CASSFMTAGANVLTF
.	TRBV10-3	.	TRBJ2-7	TGTGCCATCAGTCCGAGCTCCTACGAGCAGTACTTC	CAISPSSYEQYF
.	TRBV2	.	TRBJ2-3	TGTGCCAGCAGTGATCCCAGGGGCGCCTCAGATACGCAGTATTTC	CASSDPRGASDTQYF
.	TRBV6-6	once	TRBJ1-2	TGTGCCAGCAGCACCCAGCTAAGGGGCGGCTACACCTTC	CASSTQLRGGYTF
.	TRBV7-9	few	TRBJ1-5	TGTGCCAGCAGCCGGGATAGCAATCAGCCCCAGCATTTT	CASSRDSNQPQHF
TRBD2	TRBV6-4	.	TRBJ2-2	TGTGCCAGCAGTGAGTACGCGGGAGAGACCGGGGAGCTGTTTTTT	CASSEYAGETGELFF
.	TRBV7-2	.	TRBJ1-3	TGTGCCAGCAGCCCTCACCTATGGCGTACAGAAACTGGAAACACCATATATTTT	CASSPHLWRTETGNTIYF
TRBD2	TRBV10-3	.	TRBJ2-3	TGTGCCATCAGTCCACGTCGGACTAGCGGGAGTGGAACAGATACGCAGTATTTT	CAISPRRTSGSGTDTQYF
TRBD1	TRBV29-1	.	TRBJ2-1	TGCAGCGTTGTAAGACAGGGGTACAATGAGCAGTTCTTC	CSVVRQGYNEQFF